The text below deals with one T cell receptor (beta chain). This entry is derived from a study of siplizumab effects on memory and regulatory T cells. From germline, CDR1 is GTSNPN and CDR2 SVGIG (reference sequence). The trim removed 3 bases at V and 7 bases at J, leaving 4 bases unmatched. This CDR3 region has 13 residues. Profiled with immunoSEQ multiplex PCR; TCRdb holds only in-frame clones, not every one. This repertoire shows approximately 100,000 clones, 80% to 95% found once; its top ten account for around 13%. This rearrangement joins TRBV30 to TRBJ1-2; TRBD1 aligns across 11 bases. The sequence was collected from a human donor in good health. The source material was non-Treg CD4+ T cells sorted from blood. The CDR3 region is CAWSLGTGGGYTF. Written as DNA, the CDR3 is TGTGCCTGGAGCCTCGGGACAGGGGGTGGCTACACCTTC.